The 5 T cell receptor beta chains below come from one sample, sequenced in a study of long-term antiretroviral therapy in people with HIV. At the survey level, the v3.0 immunoSEQ assay was run. Profiled with immunoSEQ multiplex PCR; TCRdb holds only in-frame clones, not every one. The sample holds some 29,000 clones, 95% to 98% seen once. The starting material was unsorted PBMCs, obtained 7.6 years after starting antiretroviral therapy. These receptors came from a man aged 25 to 40 with HIV.

The V gene is TRBV25-1, the J gene TRBJ1-2; D is uncertain. V lost 4 bases to trimming and J lost 0 bases, with 6 bases between them. Germline V gives CDR1 MGHDK, CDR2 SYGVNS. There are 13 residues in the CDR3. CDR3 sequence (DNA): TGTGCCAGCAGTGTACTAACTAACTATGGCTACACCTTC. Residues: CASSVLTNYGYTF.

V is TRBV4-1 and J is TRBJ1-6, with a possible D match to TRBD1 (5 bases). Germline CDR1 and CDR2: MGHRA and YSYEKL. There are 19 residues in the CDR3. V lost 1 base and J lost 7, with 23 bases in between. CDR3 sequence reads: CASSQALKPLDKGNSPLHF. In DNA form, the CDR3 reads TGCGCCAGCAGCCAAGCCCTCAAACCCCTGGACAAGGGCAATTCACCCCTCCACTTT.

This clone occurred once. V and J are TRBV6-6 and TRBJ1-2; 10 nucleotides match TRBD1. Germline V gene lookup returns CDR1 MNHNY and CDR2 SVGAGI (reference sequence). V was pared by 6 bases and J by 4 bases, with 5 bases of the junction left unmatched. This CDR3 has 14 amino acids. The CDR3 DNA sequence: TGTGCCAGCAGGGGGACAGGGGTCCCCTATGGCTACACCTTC. It is translated as CASRGTGVPYGYTF.

The chain links TRBV6-5 to TRBJ1-1; D call uncertain. Germline lookup yields CDR1 MNHEY and CDR2 SVGAGI. CDR3 length equals 13 residues. V was cut by 7 bases and J by 1 base, with 10 bases left in between. The CDR3 DNA is TGTGCCAGCACCGATGACGGGAACACTGAAGCTTTCTTT. Its protein product is CASTDDGNTEAFF.

The chain couples TRBV6-5 to TRBJ2-7, with a weak D call TRBD2 (6 bases). CDR3 length: 16 residues. Trimming cost V 4 bases and J 5 bases, with 21 bases left between them. The germline V gene encodes CDR1 MNHEY and CDR2 SVGAGI. CDR3 loop: CASSFGGRFRIDEQYF. In nucleotides, the CDR3 is TGTGCCAGCAGTTTTGGGGGGAGGTTTCGGATAGACGAGCAGTACTTC.